The next 20 T cell receptor beta chains were all read from a single sample in a study of cytomegalovirus exposure and HLA in healthy donors. 60 Vbeta and 13 Jbeta primers were used in PCR. The protocol was immunoSEQ multiplex PCR, while the TCRdb copy is restricted to in-frame clones and leaves out a portion. Among about 140,000 clones listed, nearly 80% were seen once. The sequenced material came from PBMCs. These receptors were collected from a man between 25 and 39 years old in good health and CMV-seronegative.

This clone was picked up a small number of times. This rearrangement joins TRBV6-1 to TRBJ1-1, with TRBD1 matching over 11 bases. The length of the CDR3 is 13 residues. Germline values: CDR1 MNHNS, CDR2 SASEGT. J was trimmed by 4 bases and V by 11 bases; bases with no gene match: 6. The CDR3 protein is CARGTGGITEAFF. In nucleotides, the CDR3 is TGTGCCCGAGGGACAGGGGGTATCACTGAAGCTTTCTTT.

V usage is TRBV5-1 and J usage is TRBJ1-1; D is unresolved. Germline V lookup: CDR1 SGHRS, CDR2 YFSETQ. Trimming cost V 4 bases and J 0 bases, with 4 bases left between them. CDR3 length equals 12 residues. The CDR3, as DNA: TGCGCCAGCAGCAACTTGAACACTGAAGCTTTCTTT. As protein: CASSNLNTEAFF.

The gene calls are TRBV21-1 and TRBJ2-1; the D segment call TRBD2 is taken from the table without a DNA check. TRBV21-1 is noted as a pseudogene. The CDR3 spans 17 residues. The CDR3: CASSKKRLAGGYNEQFF. The CDR3 DNA reads as TGTGCCAGCAGCAAAAAAAGGCTAGCGGGAGGGTACAATGAGCAGTTCTTC.

This clone has just one count. The V gene is TRBV5-4, the J gene TRBJ2-1; 7 positions match TRBD2. This CDR3 is built from 14 residues. Germline CDR1 and CDR2: SGHNT and YYREEE (reference sequence). Trimming removed 2 bases from V and 4 bases from J; junction bases left unmatched: 3. The CDR3 nucleotides are TGTGCCAGCAGCTTCGCGGGAGCATACAATGAGCAGTTCTTC. Amino acids: CASSFAGAYNEQFF.

CDR3 sequence reads: CASSLTLPGNQETQYF. DNA for the CDR3: TGTGCCAGCAGTTTAACACTGCCCGGGAATCAAGAGACCCAGTACTTC. The chain is built from TRBV27 and TRBJ2-5; maybe TRBD2 (5 bases). Germline V gene lookup returns CDR1 MNHEY and CDR2 SMNVEV (reference sequence). V was pared by 2 bases and J by 2 bases, with 15 bases between. The CDR3 loop spans 16 amino acids.

This chain connects TRBV7-2 to TRBJ2-1; D is perhaps TRBD1 (5 bases). Germline V gene sequence: CDR1 SGHTA, CDR2 FQGNSA. Trimming left V 6 bases short and J 6 bases short, with 18 bases between. The CDR3 is 15 amino acids. CDR3 in DNA: TGTGCCAGCAGGCGTCAGGGCCCTCTTAGCAATGAGCAGTTCTTC. This gives the protein CASRRQGPLSNEQFF.

The table lists this clone with a count of one. The chain uses TRBV28 and TRBJ2-3; D remains ambiguous. Trimming took off 5 bases at V and 1 base at J, with 4 bases between the two ends. This CDR3 comprises 12 residues. Germline CDR1 and CDR2: MDHEN and SYDVKM. CDR3 in amino acids: CASSLRTDTQYF. CDR3 nucleotide sequence: TGTGCCAGCAGTCTCCGCACAGATACGCAGTATTTT.

The rearrangement joins TRBV30 to TRBJ1-1; D may be TRBD1 (6 bases). The CDR3 is 13 residues long. V lost 4 bases and J lost 4, with 13 bases in between. Germline V gene lookup returns CDR1 GTSNPN and CDR2 SVGIG (reference sequence). CDR3 region: CAWTRGGVTEAFF. CDR3 nucleotide sequence: TGTGCCTGGACGAGAGGGGGAGTCACTGAAGCTTTCTTT.

This clone appeared once. The chain employs TRBV16 and TRBJ1-5; TRBD1 might be the D (6 bases). V was shortened by 1 base and J by 9 bases, with 13 bases between the two germline ends. Germline V gene data show CDR1 as KGHSY and CDR2 as FQNENV. The CDR3 sequence is 14 residues long. CDR3 in DNA: TGTGCCAGCAGCCAATTTAGCGGGGGCCGGCCCCAGCATTTT. This codes for CASSQFSGGRPQHF.

This clone was seen a single time. The chain combines TRBV10-3 with TRBJ2-7, with D possibly TRBD2 on 6 matching bases. The CDR3 sequence is 12 residues long. Trimming pared 3 bases from V and 5 bases from J, leaving 8 bases between. The germline gives CDR1 ENHRY, CDR2 SYGVKD. The chain's CDR3 is CAISDRGNEQYF. For the CDR3, the DNA is TGTGCCATCAGTGACCGGGGGAACGAGCAGTACTTC.

The chain combines TRBV5-1 with TRBJ1-2; TRBD1 matches at 8 bases. Losses at the gene ends were 4 bases for V and 8 bases for J; bases not matched to a gene: 13. The CDR3 spans 15 residues. Germline-derived CDR1 and CDR2 are SGHRS and YFSETQ. The CDR3 region is CASSESMGTGEGYTF. The DNA for the CDR3 is TGCGCCAGCAGCGAGTCCATGGGGACAGGCGAAGGCTACACCTTC.

The rearrangement joins TRBV6-5 to TRBJ2-5; D is perhaps TRBD1 (6 bases). TRBJ2-7 explains the end of the DNA better; the J call may be wrong. The CDR3 spans 15 residues. Per the germline V gene, CDR1 is MNHEY and CDR2 is SVGAGI. The CDR3 nucleotides are TGTGCCAGCAGTCATCAACCCAGGGGATCGGACGAGCAGTACTTC. As protein: CASSHQPRGSDEQYF.

The chain employs TRBV7-2 and TRBJ2-7; 13 nucleotides line up with TRBD2. The germline CDR1 and CDR2 sequences are SGHTA and FQGNSA. The length of the CDR3 is 15 residues. With 5 bases clipped from V and 4 bases from J, the junction kept 5 bases outside the gene matches. CDR3 DNA sequence: TGTGCCAGCAGCCGGACTAGCGGGAGAGGGTACGAGCAGTACTTC. It translates to CASSRTSGRGYEQYF. The complete variable domain, with remaining parts taken from reference TRBV7-2 and TRBJ2-7, reads GAGVSQSPSNKVTEKGKDVELRCDPISGHTALYWYRQSLGQGLEFLIYFQGNSAPDKSGLPSDRFSAERTGGSVSTLTIQRTQQEDSAVYLCASSRTSGRGYEQYFGPGTRLTVT.

This clone was picked up one time. This sequence joins TRBV27 and TRBJ2-5; TRBD2 is a possible D gene (5 bases). CDR1 and CDR2 (germline): MNHEY, SMNVEV (reference sequence). The CDR3 extends over 15 amino acids. V shed 3 bases and J shed 2 bases, with 13 bases lying between them. CDR3 nucleotide sequence: TGTGCCAGCAGTTTGGAACCGGGGAATCAAGAGACCCAGTACTTC. It yields the protein CASSLEPGNQETQYF.

The chain carries TRBV27 and TRBJ2-5; 8 nucleotides match TRBD2. This CDR3 is built from 15 residues. Germline V lookup: CDR1 MNHEY, CDR2 SMNVEV (reference sequence). Germline trimming cut 1 base from V and 2 bases from J; bases unmatched to any gene: 3. DNA of the CDR3: TGTGCCAGCAGTTTATTTTCGGGAGGGCAAGAGACCCAGTACTTC. Encoded protein: CASSLFSGGQETQYF.

This chain links TRBV2 with TRBJ2-3, with D hard to call. The CDR3 totals 14 residues. Germline CDR1 reads SNHLY; CDR2 reads FYNNEI. V lost 5 bases to trimming and J lost 1 base, with 10 bases between them. Here the CDR3 reads CASSLLRGTDTQYF. CDR3 sequence (DNA): TGTGCCAGCAGTTTACTCCGCGGCACAGATACGCAGTATTTT.

The chain links TRBV4-2 to TRBJ1-6, with a weak D call TRBD1 (5 bases). CDR3 length: 17 residues. Germline CDR1 reads LGHNA; CDR2 reads YNFKEQ. V lost 0 bases, J lost 3 bases, and 12 bases lay in between. The CDR3 sequence: CASSQERGLYYNSPLHF. The CDR3 DNA reads as TGTGCCAGCAGCCAAGAAAGGGGACTCTACTATAATTCACCCCTCCACTTT.

Turning to this clone: Other DNA variants within this sample encode the same CDR3. V is TRBV6-6 and J is TRBJ1-2; possibly TRBD1 for D (5 bases). CDR1 is MNHNY and CDR2 is SVGAGI in the germline V gene (reference sequence). The CDR3 totals 14 residues. Between the trimmed V and J ends, which lost 2 bases and 8 bases, there was a span of 15 bases. For the CDR3, the DNA is TGTGCCAGCAGTTACGCCGGACAAGGGGCAGGCTACACCTTC. It yields the protein CASSYAGQGAGYTF.

The chain carries TRBV5-6 and TRBJ1-4, with D unresolved. The CDR3 loop spans 15 amino acids. From germline, CDR1 is SGHDT and CDR2 YYEEEE. V was cut by 4 bases and J by 0 bases, with 10 bases left in between. CDR3 DNA: TGTGCCAGCAGCCCGCCGGGAGCAACTAATGAAAAACTGTTTTTT. Amino acid sequence: CASSPPGATNEKLFF.

Of note for this clone: Germline and junction disagree at one end, which may indicate a read error. The chain links TRBV7-9 to TRBJ1-1; 9 nucleotides line up with TRBD1. Germline values: CDR1 SEHNR, CDR2 FQNEAQ (reference sequence). CDR3 length: 16 amino acids. Written as DNA, the CDR3 is TGTTCCAGCAGCTTATTGGGACAGGGATATGGGACTGAAGCTTTCTTT. This gives the protein CSSSLLGQGYGTEAFF.